This is a list of T cell receptor beta chains from one sample in a study of T cell responses to AZD1222 COVID-19 vaccine. The protocol was immunoSEQ multiplex PCR, while the TCRdb copy is restricted to in-frame clones and leaves out a portion. The profile shows almost 70,000 clones, about four fifths of them singletons. The sample was peripheral blood, taken 28 days after the second AZD1222 dose. These receptor sequences come from an adult who received the AZD1222 COVID-19 vaccine. Each CDR3 is given with its conserved first and last residue. D genes are given only for firm matches. Not all rows give a size; the values are once, few, many and, for expanded clones, a class.

d_call	cdr3_length	clone_size	v_call	j_call	cdr3_nt	cdr3_aa
TRBD1	14	-	TRBV5-1	TRBJ1-4	TGCGCCAGCAGCAGGACAGGGGCTAATGAAAAACTGTTTTTT	CASSRTGANEKLFF
TRBD2	19	-	TRBV9	TRBJ2-1	TGTGCCAGCAGCGCGAGACCCATAGGGGGAGGACTAGCGGTAGTAGAGCAGTTCTTC	CASSARPIGGGLAVVEQFF
-	14	-	TRBV7-6	TRBJ2-3	TGTGCCAGCAGCTTACTGGGGGGCACAGATACGCAGTATTTT	CASSLLGGTDTQYF
TRBD2	15	-	TRBV9	TRBJ2-3	TGTGCCAGCAGCGTTACTTCGGCGGGGGAGGGTACGCAGTATTTT	CASSVTSAGEGTQYF
-	13	-	TRBV6-5	TRBJ2-3	TGTGCAATCCCCTCGGAGGCCACAGATACGCAGTATTTT	CAIPSEATDTQYF
-	14	-	TRBV10-3	TRBJ2-3	TGTGCCATCACTTCCAGGGGCCACACAGATACGCAGTATTTT	CAITSRGHTDTQYF
-	15	-	TRBV7-9	TRBJ2-7	TGTGCCAGCAGCTTAGGTCGCAGCTACTTATACGAGCAGTACTTC	CASSLGRSYLYEQYF
-	14	-	TRBV9	TRBJ1-4	TGTGCCAGCAGCGGATCCGGGGAACCGGAAAAACTGTTTTTT	CASSGSGEPEKLFF
TRBD1	15	-	TRBV3-1/TRBV3-2	TRBJ1-3	TGTGCCAGCAGCCGACAGGGCAGCTCTGGAAACACCATATATTTT	CASSRQGSSGNTIYF
TRBD2	16	few	TRBV2	TRBJ2-5	TGTGCCAGCAGGAGGGGGGGAACTAGCGGACAAGAGACCCAGTACTTC	CASRRGGTSGQETQYF
TRBD1	18	-	TRBV6-2/TRBV6-3	TRBJ1-2	TGTGCCAGCAGTTTTGACAGGGGGTCCTATCTCGGATATTATGGCTACACCTTC	CASSFDRGSYLGYYGYTF
TRBD1	16	-	TRBV7-9	TRBJ2-1	TGTGCCAGCAGCGTTGGAGACAGGGGCTCCTACAATGAGCAGTTCTTC	CASSVGDRGSYNEQFF
-	15	-	TRBV3-1/TRBV3-2	TRBJ1-1	TGTGCCAGCAGCCAAGATCTCGGGGGTAACACTGAAGCTTTCTTT	CASSQDLGGNTEAFF
TRBD1	16	-	TRBV5-1	TRBJ2-7	TGCGCCAGCAGCTTGCATGGGACAGGGTTACGGTACGAGCAGTACTTC	CASSLHGTGLRYEQYF
-	16	once	TRBV6-4	TRBJ1-2	TGTGCCAGCAGTAGGACAGCAACTGTTACGGACTATGGCTACACCTTC	CASSRTATVTDYGYTF
TRBD1	17	-	TRBV6-2/TRBV6-3	TRBJ2-4	TGTGCCAGCAGTTTATCCGGGACAGTTATAGCCAAAAACATTCAGTACTTC	CASSLSGTVIAKNIQYF
-	16	once	TRBV6-5	TRBJ1-5	TGTGCCAGCAGTTACTCAAGTGGTGGGGATAATCAGCCCCAGCATTTT	CASSYSSGGDNQPQHF
TRBD1	14	few	TRBV6-5	TRBJ1-5	TGTGCCAGCAGTTCCCGGACAGGGCGGCGACCCCAGCATTTT	CASSSRTGRRPQHF
-	11	-	TRBV6-5	TRBJ2-7	TGTGCCAGCAGTCAGGTACGAGGGCAGTACTTC	CASSQVRGQYF
TRBD1	15	-	TRBV4-3	TRBJ1-4	TGCGCCAGCAGCCGGGGACAGGGTCGAAATGAAAAACTGTTTTTT	CASSRGQGRNEKLFF
-	15	many	TRBV30	TRBJ1-2	TGTGCCTGGATAGGCGCCGGGACCGAGATCTATGGCTACACCTTC	CAWIGAGTEIYGYTF
-	15	-	TRBV10-3	TRBJ2-1	TGTGCCATCAGTGGGAATCTAGACCAAGACAATGAGCAGTTCTTC	CAISGNLDQDNEQFF
TRBD1	15	-	TRBV7-9	TRBJ2-7	TGTGCCAGCAGCTTAGGGACAGGGAGGTCCTACGAGCAGTACTTC	CASSLGTGRSYEQYF
TRBD2	14	-	TRBV5-1	TRBJ2-1	TGCGCCAGCAGCTTGGCAGCGGGGATCAATGAGCAGTTCTTC	CASSLAAGINEQFF
-	13	-	TRBV12-3/TRBV12-4	TRBJ2-2	TGTGCCAGCAAACACGAGAACACCGGGGAGCTGTTTTTT	CASKHENTGELFF
TRBD2	15	-	TRBV5-1	TRBJ2-7	TGCGCCAGCAGCTTTACTAGCGGGACTCTCTACGAGCAGTACTTC	CASSFTSGTLYEQYF
TRBD1	12	once	TRBV3-1/TRBV3-2	TRBJ2-7	TGTGCCAGCAGCAGCCGGGACAGGGGGCAGTACTTC	CASSSRDRGQYF
TRBD2	15	-	TRBV7-3	TRBJ2-3	TGTGCCAGCAGCTCCCTAGCGGGGGGCCCAGATACGCAGTATTTT	CASSSLAGGPDTQYF
TRBD1	16	-	TRBV5-4	TRBJ1-1	TGTGCCAGCAGCCTAGGGACAGAAATATTCCACACTGAAGCTTTCTTT	CASSLGTEIFHTEAFF
-	13	-	TRBV7-2	TRBJ1-2	TGTGCCAGCAGCCCCACCAGGGACTATGGCTACACCTTC	CASSPTRDYGYTF
-	14	few	TRBV3-1/TRBV3-2	TRBJ2-1	TGTGCCAGCAGCCATGAGGACAGATACAATGAGCAGTTCTTC	CASSHEDRYNEQFF
-	13	-	TRBV14	TRBJ2-1	TGTGCCAGCAGCCAGGTCCATGGAAATGAGCAGTTCTTC	CASSQVHGNEQFF
-	10	-	TRBV6-1	TRBJ2-5	TGTGCCAGCAGTGAAGTGACCCAGTACTTC	CASSEVTQYF
TRBD1	15	-	TRBV7-2	TRBJ1-1	TGTGCCAGCAGCTATTGGACAGGGCCGAACACTGAAGCTTTCTTT	CASSYWTGPNTEAFF
TRBD1	18	-	TRBV10-3	TRBJ1-4	TGTGCCATCAGACCCCAGGAGGGACAGGGGGCGCTTGGGGAAAAACTGTTTTTT	CAIRPQEGQGALGEKLFF
TRBD1	13	-	TRBV2	TRBJ1-2	TGTGCCAGCAGTGTACAGGGGAACTATGGCTACACCTTC	CASSVQGNYGYTF
-	11	-	TRBV3-1/TRBV3-2	TRBJ1-2	TGTGCCAGCAGCACCAGGGATGGCTACACCTTC	CASSTRDGYTF
-	15	-	TRBV6-5	TRBJ2-2	TGTGCCAGCAGTTCCCTCGTCAGCAACACCGGGGAGCTGTTTTTT	CASSSLVSNTGELFF
-	13	-	TRBV27	TRBJ1-2	TGTGCCAGCAGTTTATACAGGGAGTATGGCTACACCTTC	CASSLYREYGYTF
TRBD1	14	-	TRBV9	TRBJ1-5	TGTGCCAGCAGCCCCCGACAGGGAAATCAGCCCCAGCATTTT	CASSPRQGNQPQHF
TRBD2	14	once	TRBV7-2	TRBJ2-7	TGTGCCAGCAGCCTGGGGGGGGTGCGCGCCGAGCAGTACTTC	CASSLGGVRAEQYF